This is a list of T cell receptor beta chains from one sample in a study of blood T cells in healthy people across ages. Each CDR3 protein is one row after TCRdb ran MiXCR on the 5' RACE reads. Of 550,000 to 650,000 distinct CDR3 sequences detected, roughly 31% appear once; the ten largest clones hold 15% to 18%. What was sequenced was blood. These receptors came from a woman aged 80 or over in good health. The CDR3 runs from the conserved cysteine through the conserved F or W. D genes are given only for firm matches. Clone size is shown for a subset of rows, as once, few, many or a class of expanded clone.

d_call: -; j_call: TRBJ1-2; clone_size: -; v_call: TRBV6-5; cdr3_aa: CASTGDPANYGYTF; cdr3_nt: TGTGCCAGCACAGGGGACCCAGCTAACTATGGCTACACCTTC
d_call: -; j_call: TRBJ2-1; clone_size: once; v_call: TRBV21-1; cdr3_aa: CASSKEGPRETQFF; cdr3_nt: TGTGCCAGCAGCAAAGAGGGCCCCCGAGAGACCCAGTTCTTC
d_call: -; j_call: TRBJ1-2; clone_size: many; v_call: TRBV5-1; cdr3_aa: CASSLEQGRGYTF; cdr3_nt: TGCGCCAGCAGCTTGGAACAGGGAAGAGGCTACACCTTC
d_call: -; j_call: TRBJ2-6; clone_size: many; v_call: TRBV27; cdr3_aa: CASSLSGRGRPSGANVLTF; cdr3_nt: TGTGCCAGCAGTTTATCGGGAAGGGGCCGACCCTCTGGGGCCAACGTCCTGACTTTC
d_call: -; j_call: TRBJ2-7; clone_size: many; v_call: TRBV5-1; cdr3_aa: CASSRPGFYEQYF; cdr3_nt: TGCGCCAGCAGCCGCCCAGGGTTCTACGAGCAGTACTTC
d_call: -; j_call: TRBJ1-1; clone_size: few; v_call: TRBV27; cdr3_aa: CASSPRARANTEAFF; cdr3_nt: TGTGCCAGCAGTCCCCGCGCCAGGGCGAACACTGAAGCTTTCTTT
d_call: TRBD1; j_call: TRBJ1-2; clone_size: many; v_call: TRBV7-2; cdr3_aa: CASSSGQNYGYTF; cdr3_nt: TGCGCCAGCAGCTCGGGACAGAACTATGGCTACACCTTC
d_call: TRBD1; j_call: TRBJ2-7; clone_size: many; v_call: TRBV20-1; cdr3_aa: CSARWDRGLEQYF; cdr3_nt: TGCAGTGCTAGATGGGACAGGGGGCTCGAGCAGTACTTC
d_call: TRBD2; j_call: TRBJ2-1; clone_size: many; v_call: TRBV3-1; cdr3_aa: CASSQGGLAGDEQFF; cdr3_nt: TGTGCCAGCAGCCAAGGGGGACTAGCGGGCGATGAGCAGTTCTTC
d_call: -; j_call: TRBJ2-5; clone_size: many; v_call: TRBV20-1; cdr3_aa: CSARAPPGSRTQYF; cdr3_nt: TGCAGTGCTAGAGCCCCTCCAGGTAGTCGGACCCAGTACTTC
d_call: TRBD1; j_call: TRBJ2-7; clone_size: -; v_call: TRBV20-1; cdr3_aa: CSATGTVTYEQYF; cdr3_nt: TGCAGTGCTACCGGGACAGTGACCTACGAGCAGTACTTC